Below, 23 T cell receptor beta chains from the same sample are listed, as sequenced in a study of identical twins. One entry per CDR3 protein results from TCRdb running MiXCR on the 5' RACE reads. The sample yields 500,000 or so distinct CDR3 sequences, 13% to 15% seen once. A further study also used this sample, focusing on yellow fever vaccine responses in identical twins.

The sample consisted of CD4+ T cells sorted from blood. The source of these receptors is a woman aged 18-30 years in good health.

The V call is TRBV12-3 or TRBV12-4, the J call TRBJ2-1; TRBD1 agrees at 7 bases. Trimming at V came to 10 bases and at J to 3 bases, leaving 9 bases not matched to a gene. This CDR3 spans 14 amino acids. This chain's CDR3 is CATIGTAHYNEQFF. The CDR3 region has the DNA TGTGCCACCATAGGGACAGCCCACTACAATGAGCAGTTCTTC.

The CDR3 protein is CSARVGKDTQYF. DNA of the CDR3: TGCAGTGCTAGAGTGGGGAAAGATACGCAGTATTTT. The chain employs TRBV20-1 and TRBJ2-3; D is unclear. Between the trimmed V and J ends, which lost 1 base and 5 bases, there was a span of 7 bases. Germline CDR1 DFQATT, CDR2 SNEGSKA (reference sequence). The CDR3 covers 12 residues.

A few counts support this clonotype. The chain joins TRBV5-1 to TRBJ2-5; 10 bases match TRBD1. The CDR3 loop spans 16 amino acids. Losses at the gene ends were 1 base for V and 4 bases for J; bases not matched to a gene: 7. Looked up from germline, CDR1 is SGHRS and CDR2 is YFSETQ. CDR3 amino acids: CASSLRDRGLGETQYF. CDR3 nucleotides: TGCGCCAGCAGCTTGCGCGACAGGGGGCTGGGAGAGACCCAGTACTTC. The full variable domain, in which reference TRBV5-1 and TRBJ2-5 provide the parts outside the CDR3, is KAGVTQTPRYLIKTRGQQVTLSCSPISGHRSVSWYQQTPGQGLQFLFEYFSETQRNKGNFPGRFSGRQFSNSRSEMNVSTLELGDSALYLCASSLRDRGLGETQYFGPGTRLLVL.

CDR3 region: CASSWGTEQYF. CDR3 nucleotide sequence: TGTGCCAGCAGCTGGGGCACCGAGCAGTACTTC. The rearrangement links TRBV5-6 to TRBJ2-7; perhaps TRBD1 as D (5 bases). The germline V gene has CDR1 SGHDT and CDR2 YYEEEE. CDR3 length: 11 residues. V lost 3 bases and J 6 bases, leaving 7 bases between the germline ends.

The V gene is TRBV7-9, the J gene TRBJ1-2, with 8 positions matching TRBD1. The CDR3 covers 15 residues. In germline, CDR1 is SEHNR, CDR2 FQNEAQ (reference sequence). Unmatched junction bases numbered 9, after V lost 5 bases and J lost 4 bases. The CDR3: CASSRTGTVGYGYTF. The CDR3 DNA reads TGTGCCAGCAGCCGGACAGGGACAGTCGGCTATGGCTACACCTTC.

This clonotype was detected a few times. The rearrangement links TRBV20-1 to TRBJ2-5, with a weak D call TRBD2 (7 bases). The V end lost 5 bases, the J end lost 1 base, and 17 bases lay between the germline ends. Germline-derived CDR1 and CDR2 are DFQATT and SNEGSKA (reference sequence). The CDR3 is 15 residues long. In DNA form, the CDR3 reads TGCAGTGCTGGATACGGACTAGGGGGCCAAGAGACCCAGTACTTC. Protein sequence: CSAGYGLGGQETQYF.

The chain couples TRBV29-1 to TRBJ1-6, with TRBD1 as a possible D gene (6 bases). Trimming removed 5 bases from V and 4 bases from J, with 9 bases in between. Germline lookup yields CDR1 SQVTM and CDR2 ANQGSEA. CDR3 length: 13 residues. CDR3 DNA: TGCAGCGTTCGGACAGTTTATAATTCACCCCTCCACTTT. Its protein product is CSVRTVYNSPLHF.

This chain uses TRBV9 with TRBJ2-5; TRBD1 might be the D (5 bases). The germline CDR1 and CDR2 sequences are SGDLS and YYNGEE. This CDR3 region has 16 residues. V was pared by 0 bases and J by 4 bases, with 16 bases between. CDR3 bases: TGTGCCAGCAGCGTAGACAGCAGGGTAGTGGGAGAGACCCAGTACTTC. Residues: CASSVDSRVVGETQYF.

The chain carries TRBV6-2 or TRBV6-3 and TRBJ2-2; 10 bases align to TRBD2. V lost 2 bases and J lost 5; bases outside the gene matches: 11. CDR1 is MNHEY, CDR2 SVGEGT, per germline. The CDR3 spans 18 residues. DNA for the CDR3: TGTGCCAGCAGTTACCCAATCCTAGCGGGAGTGGATACCGGGGAGCTGTTTTTT. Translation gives CASSYPILAGVDTGELFF.

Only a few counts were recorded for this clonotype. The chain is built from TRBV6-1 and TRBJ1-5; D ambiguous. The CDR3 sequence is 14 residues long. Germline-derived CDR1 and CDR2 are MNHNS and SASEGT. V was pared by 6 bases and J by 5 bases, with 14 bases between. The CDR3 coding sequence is TGTGCCAGCAGCGGACCAGGTTCCCATCAGCCCCAGCATTTT. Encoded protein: CASSGPGSHQPQHF.

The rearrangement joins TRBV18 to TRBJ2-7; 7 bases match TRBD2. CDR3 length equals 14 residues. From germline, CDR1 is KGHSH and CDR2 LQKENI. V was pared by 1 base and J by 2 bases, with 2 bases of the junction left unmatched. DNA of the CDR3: TGTGCCAGCTCACCACGTAGCGGGCCCTACGAGCAGTACTTC. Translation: CASSPRSGPYEQYF.

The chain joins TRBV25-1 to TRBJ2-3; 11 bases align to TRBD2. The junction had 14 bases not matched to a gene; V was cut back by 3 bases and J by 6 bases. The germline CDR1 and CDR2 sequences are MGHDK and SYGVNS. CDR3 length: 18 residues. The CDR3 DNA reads TGTGCCAGCAGTGATCCTCGTCGACTAGCGGGAAGTACGGATACGCAGTATTTT. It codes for CASSDPRRLAGSTDTQYF.

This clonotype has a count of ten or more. Here the CDR3 DNA reads TGTGCCAGCAGTACCCGGGGGCGGGAGGCAGATACGCAGTATTTT. This sequence encodes CASSTRGREADTQYF. The chain links TRBV6-1 to TRBJ2-3; 8 nucleotides agree with TRBD2. CDR3 length: 15 amino acids. Germline-derived CDR1 and CDR2 are MNHNS and SASEGT. Trimming at V came to 5 bases and at J to 4 bases, leaving 8 bases not matched to a gene.

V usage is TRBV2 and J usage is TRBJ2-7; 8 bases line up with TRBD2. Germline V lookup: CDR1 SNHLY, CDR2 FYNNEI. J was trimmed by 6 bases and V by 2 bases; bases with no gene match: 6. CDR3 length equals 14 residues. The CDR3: CASSELREGSEQYF. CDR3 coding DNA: TGTGCCAGCAGTGAACTTCGGGAGGGGAGCGAGCAGTACTTC. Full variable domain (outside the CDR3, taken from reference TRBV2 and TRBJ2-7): EPEVTQTPSHQVTQMGQEVILRCVPISNHLYFYWYRQILGQKVEFLVSFYNNEISEKSEIFDDQFSVERPDGSNFTLKIRSTKLEDSAMYFCASSELREGSEQYFGPGTRLTVT.

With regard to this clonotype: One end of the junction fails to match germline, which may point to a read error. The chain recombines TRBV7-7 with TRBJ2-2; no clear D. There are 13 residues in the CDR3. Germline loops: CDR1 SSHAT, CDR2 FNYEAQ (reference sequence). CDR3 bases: TGTGCTAGCAGCCCCAAATTCGGCGGGGAGCTGTTTTTT. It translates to CASSPKFGGELFF. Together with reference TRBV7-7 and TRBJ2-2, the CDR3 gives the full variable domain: GAGVSQSPRYKVTKRGQDVTLRCDPISSHATLYWYQQALGQGPEFLTYFNYEAQPDKSGLPSDRFSAERPEGSISTLTIQRTEQRDSAMYRCASSPKFGGELFFGEGSRLTVL.

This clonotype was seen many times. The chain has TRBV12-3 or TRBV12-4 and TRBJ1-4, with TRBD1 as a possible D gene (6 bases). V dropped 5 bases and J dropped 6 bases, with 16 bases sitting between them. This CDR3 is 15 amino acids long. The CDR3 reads CASSKGVHRDEKLFF. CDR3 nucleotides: TGTGCCAGCAGTAAAGGGGTCCACAGGGATGAAAAACTGTTTTTT.

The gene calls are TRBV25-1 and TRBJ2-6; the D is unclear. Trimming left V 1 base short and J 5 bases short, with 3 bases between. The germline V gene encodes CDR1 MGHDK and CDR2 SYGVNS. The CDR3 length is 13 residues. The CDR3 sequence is CASSEFRANVLTF. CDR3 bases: TGTGCCAGCAGTGAATTTAGGGCCAACGTCCTGACTTTC. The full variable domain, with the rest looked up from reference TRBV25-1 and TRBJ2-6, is EADIYQTPRYLVIGTGKKITLECSQTMGHDKMYWYQQDPGMELHLIHYSYGVNSTEKGDLSSESTVSRIRTEHFPLTLESARPSHTSQYLCASSEFRANVLTFGAGSRLTVL.

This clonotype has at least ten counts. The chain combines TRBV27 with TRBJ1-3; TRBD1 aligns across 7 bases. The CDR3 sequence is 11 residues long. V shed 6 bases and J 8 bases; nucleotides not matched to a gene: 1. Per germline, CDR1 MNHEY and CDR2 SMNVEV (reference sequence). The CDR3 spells CASSQGDTIYF. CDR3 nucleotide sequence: TGTGCCAGCAGCCAGGGGGACACCATATATTTT.

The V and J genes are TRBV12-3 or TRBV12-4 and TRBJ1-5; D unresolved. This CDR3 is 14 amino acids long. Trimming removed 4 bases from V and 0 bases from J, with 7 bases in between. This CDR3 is CASSSVGSNQPQHF. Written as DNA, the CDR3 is TGTGCCAGCAGTTCAGTCGGTAGCAATCAGCCCCAGCATTTT.

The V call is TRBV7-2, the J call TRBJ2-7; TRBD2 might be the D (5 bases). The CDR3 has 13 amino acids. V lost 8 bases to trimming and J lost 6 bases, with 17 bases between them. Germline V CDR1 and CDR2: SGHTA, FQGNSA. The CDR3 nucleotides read TGTGCCAGCGCGTCCCCCCTCCGGGGCGAGCAGTACTTC. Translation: CASASPLRGEQYF. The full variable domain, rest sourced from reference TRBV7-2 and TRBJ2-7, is GAGVSQSPSNKVTEKGKDVELRCDPISGHTALYWYRQSLGQGLEFLIYFQGNSAPDKSGLPSDRFSAERTGGSVSTLTIQRTQQEDSAVYLCASASPLRGEQYFGPGTRLTVT.

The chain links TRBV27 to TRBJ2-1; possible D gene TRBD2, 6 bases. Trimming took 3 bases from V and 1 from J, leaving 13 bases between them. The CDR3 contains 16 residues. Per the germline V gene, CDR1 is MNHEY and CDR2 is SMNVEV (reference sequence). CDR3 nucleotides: TGTGCCAGCAGTTTCGGGAGCGCGGGGTCCTACAATGAGCAGTTCTTC. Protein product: CASSFGSAGSYNEQFF.

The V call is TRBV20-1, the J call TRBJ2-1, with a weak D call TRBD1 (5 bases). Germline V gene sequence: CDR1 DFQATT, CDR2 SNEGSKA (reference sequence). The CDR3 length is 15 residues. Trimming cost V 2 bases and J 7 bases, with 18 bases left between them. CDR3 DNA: TGCAGTGCTAGAACTTCCAGGGTTCTGGTAAATGAGCAGTTCTTC. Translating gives CSARTSRVLVNEQFF.

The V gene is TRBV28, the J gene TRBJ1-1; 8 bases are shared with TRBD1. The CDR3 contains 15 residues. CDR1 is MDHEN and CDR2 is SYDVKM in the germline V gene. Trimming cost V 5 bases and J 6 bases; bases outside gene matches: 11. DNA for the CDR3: TGTGCCAGCAGTCCCCCCGACAGGGGCGGCGCTGAAGCTTTCTTT. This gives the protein CASSPPDRGGAEAFF.